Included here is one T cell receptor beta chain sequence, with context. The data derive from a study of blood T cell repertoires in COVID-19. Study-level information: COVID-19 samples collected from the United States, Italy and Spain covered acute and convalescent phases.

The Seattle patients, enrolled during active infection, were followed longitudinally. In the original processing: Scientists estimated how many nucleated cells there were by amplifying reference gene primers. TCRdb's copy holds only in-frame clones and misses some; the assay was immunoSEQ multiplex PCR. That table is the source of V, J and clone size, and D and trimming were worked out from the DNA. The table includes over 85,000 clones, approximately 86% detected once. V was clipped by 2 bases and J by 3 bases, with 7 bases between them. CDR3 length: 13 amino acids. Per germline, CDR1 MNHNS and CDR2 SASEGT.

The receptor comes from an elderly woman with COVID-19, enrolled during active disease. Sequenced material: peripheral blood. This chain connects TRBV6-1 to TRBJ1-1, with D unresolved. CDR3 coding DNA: TGTGCCAGCAGTGAAAACAGAGACACTGAAGCTTTCTTT. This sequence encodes CASSENRDTEAFF.